Many counts were recorded for the clone carrying this T cell receptor beta chain. Its antigen is not identified. V was shortened by 7 bases and J by 0 bases, with 15 bases between the two germline ends. This CDR3 region has 16 residues. Germline CDR1 is MDHEN and CDR2 is SYDVKM. Researchers made TCR beta libraries by using iRepertoire HTBI primers and running Arm-PCR on CDR3 regions. TCRdb passed the multiplex PCR reads through MiXCR, listing each CDR3 protein once. The data show about 460,000 distinct CDR3 sequences, roughly 23% seen once. Time point in this sample: persistent/refractory GD, antithyroid drugs over 5 years with positive TRAb. Following extraction of RNA from PBMCs, that RNA was used to make the TCR library. The entry originates in a study of regulatory T cells in long-lasting Graves disease. Study results and caveats: Persistent patients had a count of shared public clonotypes (approximately 3,000) that exceeded that of new patients (around 970). There was favoring of TRBV28, TRBJ1-2 and TRBJ2-5 in persistent disease. Relative to newly diagnosed Graves' patients, persistent ones had lower TCR diversity.

The input for sequencing was peripheral blood mononuclear cells (PBMCs), taken when the disease was refractory, from a patient treated with antithyroid drugs. This clonotype was obtained from a female donor with Graves disease. This rearrangement joins TRBV28 to TRBJ1-4; the D gene is possibly TRBD1 (5 bases). DNA for the CDR3: TGTGCCAGCAAAGTAGCAGGGTATTCAACTAATGAAAAACTGTTTTTT. It yields the protein CASKVAGYSTNEKLFF.